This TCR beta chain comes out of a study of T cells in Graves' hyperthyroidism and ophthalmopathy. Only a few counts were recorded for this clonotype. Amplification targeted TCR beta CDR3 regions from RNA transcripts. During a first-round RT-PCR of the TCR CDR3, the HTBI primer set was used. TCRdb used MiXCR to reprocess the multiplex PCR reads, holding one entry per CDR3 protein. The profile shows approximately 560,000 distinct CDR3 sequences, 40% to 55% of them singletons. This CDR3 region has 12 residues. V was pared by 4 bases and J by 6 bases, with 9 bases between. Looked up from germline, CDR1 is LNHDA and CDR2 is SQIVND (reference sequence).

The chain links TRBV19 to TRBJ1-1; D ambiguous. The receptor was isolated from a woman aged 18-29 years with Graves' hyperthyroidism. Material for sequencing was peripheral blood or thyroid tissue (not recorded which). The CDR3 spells CASSKGWAEAFF. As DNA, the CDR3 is TGTGCCAGTAGTAAGGGTTGGGCTGAAGCTTTCTTT.